The TCR beta chain described here comes from a study of shared T cell receptors in the human thymus. Measured with immunoSEQ multiplex PCR; TCRdb has only the in-frame clones, and not every one. The sample contains about 660,000 clones, 80% to 90% of which appear only once. Separately, the same data were catalogued under a study of human thymus T cells. From that study: Unrelated individuals had highly overlapping thymic repertoires, as reported in related research.

The sequencing sample was made of thymocytes. This clonotype originated in a boy less than two years old with a congenital heart defect.

The DNA for the CDR3 is TGCAGCGTTGAAGAAGGGGACCAGTACTTC. It translates to CSVEEGDQYF. This rearrangement joins TRBV29-1 to TRBJ2-5; the D gene is possibly TRBD1 (5 bases). Deletions cut 0 bases from V and 10 bases from J, with 6 bases between. CDR3 length: 10 amino acids. Germline values: CDR1 SQVTM, CDR2 ANQGSEA.